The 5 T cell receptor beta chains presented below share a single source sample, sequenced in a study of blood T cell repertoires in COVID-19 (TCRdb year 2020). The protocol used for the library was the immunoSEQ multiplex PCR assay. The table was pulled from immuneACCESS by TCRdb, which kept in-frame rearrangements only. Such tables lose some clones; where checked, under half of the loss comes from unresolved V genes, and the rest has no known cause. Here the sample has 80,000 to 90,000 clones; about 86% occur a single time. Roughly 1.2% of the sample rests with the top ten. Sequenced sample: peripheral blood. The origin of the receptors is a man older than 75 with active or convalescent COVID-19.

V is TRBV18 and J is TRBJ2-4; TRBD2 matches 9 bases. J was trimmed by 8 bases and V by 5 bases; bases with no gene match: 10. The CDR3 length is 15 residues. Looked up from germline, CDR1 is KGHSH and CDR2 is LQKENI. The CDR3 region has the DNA TGTGCCAGCTCATGGTCCGGGACTAGCACGGACATTCAGTACTTC. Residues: CASSWSGTSTDIQYF.

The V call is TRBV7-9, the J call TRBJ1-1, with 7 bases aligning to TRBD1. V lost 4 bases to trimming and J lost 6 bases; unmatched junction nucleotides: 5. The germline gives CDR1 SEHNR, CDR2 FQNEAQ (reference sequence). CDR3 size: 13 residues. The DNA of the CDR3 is TGTGCCAGCAGCTCGTACAGGGGATCTGAAGCTTTCTTT. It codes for CASSSYRGSEAFF.

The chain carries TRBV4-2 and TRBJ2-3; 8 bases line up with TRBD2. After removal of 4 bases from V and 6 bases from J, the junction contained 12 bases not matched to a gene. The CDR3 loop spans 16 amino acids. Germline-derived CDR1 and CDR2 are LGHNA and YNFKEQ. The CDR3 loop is CASSPVGLGSGDTQYF. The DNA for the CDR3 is TGTGCCAGCAGCCCGGTGGGACTAGGGTCCGGGGATACGCAGTATTTT.

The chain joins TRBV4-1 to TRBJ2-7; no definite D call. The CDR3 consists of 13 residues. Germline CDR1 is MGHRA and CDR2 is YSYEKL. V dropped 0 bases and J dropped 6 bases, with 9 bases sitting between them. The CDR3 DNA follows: TGCGCCAGCAGCCAAGACCGCCAACTCGAGCAGTACTTC. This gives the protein CASSQDRQLEQYF.

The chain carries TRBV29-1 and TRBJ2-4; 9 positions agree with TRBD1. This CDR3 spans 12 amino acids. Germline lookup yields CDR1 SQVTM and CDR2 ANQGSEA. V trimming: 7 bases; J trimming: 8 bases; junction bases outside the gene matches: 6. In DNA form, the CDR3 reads TGCAGCGCTACAGGGGGCGCGGACATTCAGTACTTC. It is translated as CSATGGADIQYF.